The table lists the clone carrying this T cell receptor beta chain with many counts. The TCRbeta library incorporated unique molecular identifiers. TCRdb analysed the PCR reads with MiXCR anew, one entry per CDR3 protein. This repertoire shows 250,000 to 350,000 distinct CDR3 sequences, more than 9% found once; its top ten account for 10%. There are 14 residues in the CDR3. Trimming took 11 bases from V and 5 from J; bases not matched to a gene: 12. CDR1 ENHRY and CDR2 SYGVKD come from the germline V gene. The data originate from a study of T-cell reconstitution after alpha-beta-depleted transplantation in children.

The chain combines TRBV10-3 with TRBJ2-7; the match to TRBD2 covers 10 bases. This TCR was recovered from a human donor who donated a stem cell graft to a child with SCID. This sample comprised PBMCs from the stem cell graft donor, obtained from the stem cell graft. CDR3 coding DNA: TGTGCCTCGCTAGCGGGGGACGTTAAGAACGAGCAGTACTTC. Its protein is CASLAGDVKNEQYF.